Shown below are 3 T cell receptor beta chains from a single sample sequenced in a study of PD-1 blockade in classical Hodgkin lymphoma. This table comes from immunoSEQ multiplex PCR, and its TCRdb copy is limited to in-frame clones, with some not included. The sample consists of approximately 98,000 clones, about 89% of them appearing once. Exposure to brentuximab vedotin varied, and each patient had relapsed following autologous stem cell transplantation. The specimen was peripheral blood mononuclear cells (PBMCs), collected before the second cycle of nivolumab. The receptors originated from a human donor with classical Hodgkin lymphoma.

The rearrangement joins TRBV7-6 to TRBJ2-2, with 9 positions matching TRBD1. CDR3 length: 15 amino acids. V was clipped by 4 bases and J by 5 bases; unmatched bases: 5. The germline V gene encodes CDR1 SGHVS and CDR2 FNYEAQ. CDR3 protein: CASSSAGTGTGELFF. In nucleotides, the CDR3 is TGTGCCAGCAGCTCCGCCGGGACAGGGACCGGGGAGCTGTTTTTT.

This clone was observed once. The chain couples TRBV18 to TRBJ1-2, with unresolved D. V lost 3 bases, J lost 6 bases, and 8 bases lay in between. Germline values: CDR1 KGHSH, CDR2 LQKENI. The CDR3 extends over 12 amino acids. CDR3 sequence: CASSPVRNGYTF. The DNA for the CDR3 is TGTGCCAGCTCACCGGTCAGGAATGGCTACACCTTC.

The chain recombines TRBV6-5 with TRBJ2-5; D call uncertain. V gave up 2 bases and J gave up 5 bases, with 9 bases separating them. CDR1 MNHEY and CDR2 SVGAGI come from the germline V gene. The CDR3 contains 13 residues. The CDR3 loop reads CASSYGVGETQYF. The DNA of the CDR3 is TGTGCCAGCAGTTACGGGGTGGGGGAGACCCAGTACTTC.